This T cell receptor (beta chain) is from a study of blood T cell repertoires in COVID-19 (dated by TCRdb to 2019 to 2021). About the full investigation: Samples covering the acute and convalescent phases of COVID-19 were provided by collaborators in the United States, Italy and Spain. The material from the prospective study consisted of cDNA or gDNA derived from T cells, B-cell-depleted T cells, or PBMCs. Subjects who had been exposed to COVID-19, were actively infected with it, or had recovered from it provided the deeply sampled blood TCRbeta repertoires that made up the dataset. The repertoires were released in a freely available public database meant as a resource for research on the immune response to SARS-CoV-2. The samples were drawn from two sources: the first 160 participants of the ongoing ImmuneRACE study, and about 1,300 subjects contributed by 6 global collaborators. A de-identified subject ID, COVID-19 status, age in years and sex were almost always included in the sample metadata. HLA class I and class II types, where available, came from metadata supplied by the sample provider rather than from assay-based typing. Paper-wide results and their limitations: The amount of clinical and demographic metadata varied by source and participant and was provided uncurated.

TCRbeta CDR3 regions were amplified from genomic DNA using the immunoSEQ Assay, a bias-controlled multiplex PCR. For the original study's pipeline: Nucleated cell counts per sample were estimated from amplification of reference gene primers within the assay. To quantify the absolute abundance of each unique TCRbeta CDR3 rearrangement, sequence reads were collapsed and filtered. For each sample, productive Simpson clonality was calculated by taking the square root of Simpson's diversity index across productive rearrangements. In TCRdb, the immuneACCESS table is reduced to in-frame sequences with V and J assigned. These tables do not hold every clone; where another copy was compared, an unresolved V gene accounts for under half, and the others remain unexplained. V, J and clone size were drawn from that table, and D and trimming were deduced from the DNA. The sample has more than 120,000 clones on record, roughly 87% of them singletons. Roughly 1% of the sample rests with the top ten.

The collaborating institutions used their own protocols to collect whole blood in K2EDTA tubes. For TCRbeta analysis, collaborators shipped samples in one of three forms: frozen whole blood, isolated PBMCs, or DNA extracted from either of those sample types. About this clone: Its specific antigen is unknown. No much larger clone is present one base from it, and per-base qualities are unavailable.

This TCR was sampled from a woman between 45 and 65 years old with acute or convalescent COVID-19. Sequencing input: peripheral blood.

CDR3 reads: CATSFPSAGDEQYF. The DNA sequence is given as TGTGCCACCAGCTTCCCCTCGGCGGGCGACGAGCAGTACTTC. The chain is encoded by TRBV15 joined to TRBJ2-7; a weak D assignment points to TRBD2 (5 bases agree). The CDR3 covers 14 residues, taking in both the cysteine and the phenylalanine. Only the CDR3 portion is preserved as DNA: 42 bases, with reading frame beginning at the first base. CDR1 and CDR2 are drawn from the germline V gene (reference sequence): LNHNV, YYDKDF. V is cut by 5 bases and J by 5 bases, and the space between the germline ends is 16 bases.